This is a list of T cell receptor beta chains from one sample in a study of T-cell memory formation after mild COVID-19. MiXCR, run by TCRdb on the 5' RACE reads, gives a single entry per CDR3 protein. Of roughly 310,000 distinct CDR3 sequences detected, 15% to 20% appear once; the ten largest clones hold around 24%. Sequencing was done on a sample of PBMCs or a T cell subset sorted from them (not recorded which). These receptor sequences come from a man in his late teens or twenties who had mild COVID-19 (a few samples of this study predate the infection). Cell type and time point are not known. The CDR3 runs from the conserved cysteine through the conserved F or W. A D gene is named only where the DNA matches it firmly. Clone size appears in some rows only: once, few, many, or a class for an expanded clone.

TRBJ2-5 | . | TRBV18 | . | TGTGCCAGCTCGCCAATGTCCCGGTACCGAGCGGAGACCCAGTACTTC | CASSPMSRYRAETQYF
TRBJ2-3 | . | TRBV5-5 | . | TGTGCCAGCAGCTACGCCCTAGGAACCACAGATACGCAGTATTTT | CASSYALGTTDTQYF
TRBJ1-1 | . | TRBV6-5 | . | TGTGCCAGCAGAACAGGGTCCACCCTTCGTGAAGCTTTCTTT | CASRTGSTLREAFF
TRBJ1-2 | . | TRBV7-2 | . | TGTGCCAGCAGCTTAGGGACTCTCGGCGATGGCTACACCTTC | CASSLGTLGDGYTF
TRBJ2-1 | . | TRBV5-6 | . | TGTGCCAGCAGCTTGGGGGCGGGGCCCTCAGGGGAGCAGTTCTTC | CASSLGAGPSGEQFF
TRBJ2-1 | . | TRBV10-3 | . | TGTGCCATCCGGGACTCGCGTGGAAATGAGCAGTTCTTC | CAIRDSRGNEQFF
TRBJ2-5 | TRBD1 | TRBV9 | . | TGTGCCAGCAGCGAGGGGACAGGGGCTGGAGAGACCCAGTACTTC | CASSEGTGAGETQYF
TRBJ2-1 | . | TRBV7-7 | . | TGTGCTAGCAGTCCAGGGGGTAGCGGGCTCCTCAATGAGCAGTTCTTC | CASSPGGSGLLNEQFF
TRBJ2-3 | TRBD1 | TRBV18 | few | TGTGCCAGCTCATTGGACAGGGAGACAGATACGCAGTATTTT | CASSLDRETDTQYF
TRBJ1-2 | . | TRBV6-5 | . | TGTGCCAGCAGTTACTCTTCAGGCCTAAGCTACACCTTC | CASSYSSGLSYTF
TRBJ1-1 | . | TRBV29-1 | few | TGCAGCGCAGGGGTGAACACTGAAGCTTTCTTT | CSAGVNTEAFF
TRBJ2-1 | TRBD1 | TRBV13 | few | TGTGCCAGCAGCTTAGGCTTTTTCGACAGGGGCTACAATGAGCAGTTCTTC | CASSLGFFDRGYNEQFF
TRBJ2-1 | . | TRBV7-2 | . | TGTGCCAGCAGCTTAGTCGGGCAGGGTCGGTTCTTC | CASSLVGQGRFF
TRBJ2-3 | TRBD2 | TRBV30 | few | TGTGCCTGGAGTTCTAGCGGAGCAAAGTCGGATACGCAGTATTTT | CAWSSSGAKSDTQYF
TRBJ1-1 | . | TRBV12-3/TRBV12-4 | . | TGTGCCAGCTTGAGGACGGGGATGGGCACTGAAGCTTTCTTT | CASLRTGMGTEAFF
TRBJ2-7 | . | TRBV12-3/TRBV12-4 | . | TGTGCCAGCGGCAGGGGGGGGTCCTACGAGCAGTACTTC | CASGRGGSYEQYF
TRBJ2-2 | TRBD2 | TRBV6-1 | few | TGTGCCAGCAGTGGTACTAGCGGGAGTGCCGGGGAGCTGTTTTTT | CASSGTSGSAGELFF
TRBJ1-5 | . | TRBV2 | . | TGTGCCAGCGGAAGAACAGGGAATCAGCCCCAGCATTTT | CASGRTGNQPQHF
TRBJ1-1 | . | TRBV2 | . | TGTGCCGTAGGGGACCTGAACACTGAAGCTTTCTTT | CAVGDLNTEAFF
TRBJ1-1 | . | TRBV6-2/TRBV6-3 | few | TGTGCCACTCACGGGGGGTACACTGAAGCTTTCTTT | CATHGGYTEAFF
TRBJ2-2 | . | TRBV5-1 | few | TGCGCCAGCAGCTTGGCCAGTAACACCGGGGAGCTGTTTTTT | CASSLASNTGELFF
TRBJ1-5 | . | TRBV6-2/TRBV6-3 | . | TGTGCCAGCAGTTTGCAGGGAGGGGGACAGCCCCAGCATTTT | CASSLQGGGQPQHF
TRBJ1-1 | . | TRBV6-5 | few | TGTGCCAGCACCCGGTTCATGGGGAACACTGAAGCTTTCTTT | CASTRFMGNTEAFF
TRBJ2-5 | TRBD2 | TRBV6-5 | many | TGTGCCAGCAGTCAGATAGCGGGAAAAAAGACCCAGTACTTC | CASSQIAGKKTQYF
TRBJ2-6 | . | TRBV6-5 | many | TGTGCCAGCAGTTTCACCCCCCAGGGTTCTGGGGCCAACGTCCTGACTTTC | CASSFTPQGSGANVLTF
TRBJ2-7 | TRBD2 | TRBV4-1 | many | TGCGCCAGCAGTGATGGGGGGGACTCCTACGAGCAGTACTTC | CASSDGGDSYEQYF
TRBJ2-3 | TRBD2 | TRBV20-1 | many | TGCAGTGGGGCGGGGGGGACAGATACGCAGTATTTT | CSGAGGTDTQYF
TRBJ2-1 | . | TRBV15 | . | TGTGCCACCAGCAGAGAAAAGGACAGCCTCAATGAGCAGTTCTTC | CATSREKDSLNEQFF
TRBJ2-5 | . | TRBV7-3 | few | TGTGCCAGCAACTCCCGTCGGGGGGAGACCCAGTACTTC | CASNSRRGETQYF
TRBJ2-5 | . | TRBV14 | few | TGTGCCAGCAGCGACCTAAACCAAGAGACCCAGTACTTC | CASSDLNQETQYF
TRBJ1-1 | . | TRBV4-3 | few | TGCGCCAGCAGCCAGAGCCTCGAGGGGCCGTCCGAAGCTTTCTTT | CASSQSLEGPSEAFF
TRBJ2-7 | TRBD1 | TRBV18 | many | TGTGCCAGCTCATCGACAGGGGTCAACGAGCAGTACTTC | CASSSTGVNEQYF
TRBJ2-7 | . | TRBV2 | . | TGTGCCAGCAGTGACACCGCCGTGTACTCCTACGAGCAGTACTTC | CASSDTAVYSYEQYF
TRBJ2-7 | . | TRBV5-1 | few | TGCGCCAGCAGCTTAGGGACTCCCCGCTCCTACGAGCAGTACTTC | CASSLGTPRSYEQYF
TRBJ1-2 | . | TRBV20-1 | . | TGCAGTGCTAGGGCCGGGTACAACCTTGGCTACACCTTC | CSARAGYNLGYTF
TRBJ2-4 | . | TRBV27 | few | TGTGCCAGCAGTTTGTACCGGGACACACGACTTCAGTACTTC | CASSLYRDTRLQYF
TRBJ2-1 | . | TRBV6-5 | . | TGTGCCAGCAGGCAGGGATTGGGCAATGAGCAGTTCTTC | CASRQGLGNEQFF
TRBJ1-1 | . | TRBV7-2 | . | TGTGCCAGCAACCTCGACACCAACACTGAAGCTTTCTTT | CASNLDTNTEAFF
TRBJ2-5 | . | TRBV3-1 | . | TGTGCCAGCAGCCAACCCTGGGACATTAGAGAGACCCAGTACTTC | CASSQPWDIRETQYF
TRBJ2-4 | . | TRBV20-1 | . | TGCAGTGCTAGGCAACTGGGCGCTCCTTTGAGGGACATTCAGTACTTC | CSARQLGAPLRDIQYF
TRBJ2-7 | . | TRBV2 | few | TGTGCCAGCAGGTTCGGGGGAGTCCACGAGCAGTACTTC | CASRFGGVHEQYF
TRBJ2-3 | . | TRBV23-1 | few | TGCGCCAGCAGTCAAGAGTCCCGAGACACAGATACGCAGTATTTT | CASSQESRDTDTQYF